This T cell receptor beta chain was captured by sequencing in a study of CD8 T cells in ankylosing spondylitis. Germline CDR1 SNHLY, CDR2 FYNNEI. CDR3 length: 15 residues. Trimming shortened V by 6 bases and J by 4 bases, and 19 bases separated the two germline ends. Concerning this clonotype itself: The antigen is not known.

Study results and limitations: A motif of several highly homologous TCR beta variants was seen as apparently characteristic of ankylosing spondylitis blood. Clones linked to the disease showed a CD8+ phenotype. They occurred at relatively low frequencies in peripheral blood. Within matched ankylosing spondylitis synovial fluid, disease-linked clones were reportedly significantly enriched.

Quantitative barcoded 5'-RACE was used to prepare TCR beta libraries. TCRdb used MiXCR to reprocess the 5' RACE reads, holding one entry per CDR3 protein. The data show approximately 260,000 distinct CDR3 sequences, 18% seen once. The genes are TRBV2 and TRBJ2-7; D is undetermined. The specimen was blood, either unsorted or a sorted T cell fraction (not recorded which). The source is a male donor with ankylosing spondylitis or in good health (not recorded which). The CDR3 DNA reads TGTGCCAGCAGCTACCAAGACGGAGAGTATTACGAGCAGTACTTC. Translating gives CASSYQDGEYYEQYF.